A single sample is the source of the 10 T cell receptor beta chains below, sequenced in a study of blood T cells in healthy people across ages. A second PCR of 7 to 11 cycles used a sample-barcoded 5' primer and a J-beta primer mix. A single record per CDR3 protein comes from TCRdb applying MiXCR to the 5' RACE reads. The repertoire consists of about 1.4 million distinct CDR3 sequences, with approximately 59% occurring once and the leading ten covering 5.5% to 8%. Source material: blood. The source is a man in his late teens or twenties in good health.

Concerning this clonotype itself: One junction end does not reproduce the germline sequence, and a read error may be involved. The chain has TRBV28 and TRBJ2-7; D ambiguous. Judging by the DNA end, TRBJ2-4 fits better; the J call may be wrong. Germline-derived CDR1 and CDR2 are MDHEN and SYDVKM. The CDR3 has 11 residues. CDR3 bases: TGTGTCAGCAGTTTGGGAAGCATTCAGTACTTC. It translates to CVSSLGSIQYF.

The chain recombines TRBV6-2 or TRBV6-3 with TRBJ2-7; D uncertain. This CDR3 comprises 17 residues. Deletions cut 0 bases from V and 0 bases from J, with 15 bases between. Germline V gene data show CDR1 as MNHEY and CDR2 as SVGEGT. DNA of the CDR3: TGTGCCAGCAGTTACTCTGCGGTGACGGGTAACTCCTACGAGCAGTACTTC. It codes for CASSYSAVTGNSYEQYF.

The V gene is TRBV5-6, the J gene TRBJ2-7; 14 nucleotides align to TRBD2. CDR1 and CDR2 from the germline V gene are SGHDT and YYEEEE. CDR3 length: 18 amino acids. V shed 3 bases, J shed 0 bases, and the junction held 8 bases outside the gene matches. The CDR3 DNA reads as TGTGCCAGCAGCTGGGGACTAGCGGGGGTTACTAGCTCCTACGAGCAGTACTTC. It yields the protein CASSWGLAGVTSSYEQYF.

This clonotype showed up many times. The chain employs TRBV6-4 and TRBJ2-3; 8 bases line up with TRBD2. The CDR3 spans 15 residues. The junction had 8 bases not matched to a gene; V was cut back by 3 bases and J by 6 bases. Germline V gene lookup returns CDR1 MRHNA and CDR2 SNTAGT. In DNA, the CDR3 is TGTGCCAGCAGTGATGCGAGCGGGGGACCGGATACGCAGTATTTT. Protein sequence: CASSDASGGPDTQYF.

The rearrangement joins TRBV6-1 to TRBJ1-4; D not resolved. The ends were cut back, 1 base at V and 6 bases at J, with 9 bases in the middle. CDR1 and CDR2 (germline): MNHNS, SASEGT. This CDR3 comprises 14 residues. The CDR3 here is CASSEVMYDEKLFF. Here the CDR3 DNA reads TGTGCCAGCAGTGAAGTCATGTATGATGAAAAACTGTTTTTT.

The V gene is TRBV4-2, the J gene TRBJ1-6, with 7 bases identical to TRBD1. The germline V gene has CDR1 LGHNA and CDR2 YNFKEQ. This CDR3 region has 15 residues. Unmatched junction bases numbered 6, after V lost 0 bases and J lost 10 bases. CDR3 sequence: CASSQDGQGVSPLHF. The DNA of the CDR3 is TGTGCCAGCAGCCAAGATGGCCAGGGGGTCTCACCCCTCCACTTT.

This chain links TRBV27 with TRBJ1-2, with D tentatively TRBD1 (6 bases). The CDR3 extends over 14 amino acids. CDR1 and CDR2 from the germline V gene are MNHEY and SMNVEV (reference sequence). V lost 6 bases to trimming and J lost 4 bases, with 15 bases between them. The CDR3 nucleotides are TGTGCCAGCAGGAACGGACAGCGGGGCTATGGCTACACCTTC. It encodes CASRNGQRGYGYTF.

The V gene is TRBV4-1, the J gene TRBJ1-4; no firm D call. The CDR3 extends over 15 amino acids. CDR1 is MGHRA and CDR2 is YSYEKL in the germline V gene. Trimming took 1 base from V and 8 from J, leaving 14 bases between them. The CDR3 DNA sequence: TGCGCCAGCAGCCAAGTGGCAGGCTCGGGGGAAAAACTGTTTTTT. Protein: CASSQVAGSGEKLFF.

The DNA of the CDR3 is TGTGCCAGCAGTCTTCCTCCGACACTTACTTATAGCAATCAGCCCCAGCATTTT. It translates to CASSLPPTLTYSNQPQHF. The chain carries TRBV6-2 or TRBV6-3 and TRBJ1-5; the D is unclear. Between the trimmed V and J ends, which lost 5 bases and 0 bases, there was a span of 20 bases. Germline V gives CDR1 MNHEY, CDR2 SVGEGT. The CDR3 contains 18 residues.

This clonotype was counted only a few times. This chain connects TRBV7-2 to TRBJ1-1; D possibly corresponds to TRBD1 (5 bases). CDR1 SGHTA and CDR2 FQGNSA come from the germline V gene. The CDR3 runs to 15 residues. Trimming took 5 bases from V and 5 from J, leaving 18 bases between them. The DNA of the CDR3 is TGTGCCAGCAGCCTAGAGAAGGGACTGTGGACTGAAGCTTTCTTT. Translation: CASSLEKGLWTEAFF.